Listed below are T cell receptor beta chains from one sample, sequenced in a study of CD8+CD57+ T cells in acquired aplastic anemia. TCRdb ran MiXCR on the reads and lists one entry per CDR3 protein. The repertoire holds about 180,000 distinct CDR3 sequences, with less than 50% as singletons. Sequenced sample: sorted CD4+, CD8+, or CD8+CD57+ T cells (not recorded which) from PBMCs. The receptors originated from a human donor with aplastic anemia. Both conserved end residues are part of each CDR3. D genes are given only for firm matches. Rows give clone size only sometimes, using once, few, many, or a class for an expanded clone.

TRBJ2-6	NA	NA	TRBV6-2/TRBV6-3	TGTGCCAGCAGTTACTCAGGGGGGTTTGGATCTGGGGCCAACGTCCTGACTTTC	CASSYSGGFGSGANVLTF
TRBJ2-7	TRBD1	NA	TRBV7-9	TGTGCCAGCAGCTCAGGACAGGGGTGGATCTACGAGCAGTACTTC	CASSSGQGWIYEQYF
TRBJ2-3	TRBD2	many	TRBV5-1	TGCGCCAGCAGCTTGGGAGCGGGGGGCTCAAGGGGCACAGATACGCAGTATTTT	CASSLGAGGSRGTDTQYF
TRBJ1-6	NA	many	TRBV5-1	TGCGCCAGCAGCTTGTCGGGGACAAATAATTCACCCCTCCACTTT	CASSLSGTNNSPLHF
TRBJ1-6	NA	NA	TRBV10-3	TGTGCCAGCAGTGGGACGGCGAATTCACCCCTCCACTTT	CASSGTANSPLHF
TRBJ1-1	NA	NA	TRBV7-2	TGTTTAACTTACCGCATATTGGACACTGAAGCTTTCTTT	CLTYRILDTEAFF
TRBJ2-1	NA	NA	TRBV29-1	TGCAGCGTCCTTACTAGTTATGAGCAGTTCTTC	CSVLTSYEQFF
TRBJ2-5	NA	once	TRBV20-1	TGCAGTGCCCCCGACAGCCACCAAGAGACCCAGTACTTC	CSAPDSHQETQYF
TRBJ1-2	TRBD1	many	TRBV6-1	TGTGCCAGCAGGCAGACAGGGGCCTCCTATGGCTACACCTTC	CASRQTGASYGYTF
TRBJ2-7	NA	NA	TRBV2	TGTGCCAGCAGTGGGGCAGCAGCGGACGAGCAGTACTTC	CASSGAAADEQYF
TRBJ2-7	NA	many	TRBV7-9	TGTGCCAGCAGCTTAGGGGGGCATTCATACGAGCAGTACTTC	CASSLGGHSYEQYF
TRBJ1-2	NA	once	TRBV27	TGTGCCAGCAGGCCATACAACAGGGACGGCTACACCTTC	CASRPYNRDGYTF
TRBJ2-7	NA	NA	TRBV20-1	TGCAGTGCCGATTACAGGGACTACGAGCAGTACTTC	CSADYRDYEQYF
TRBJ1-1	TRBD1	once	TRBV10-3	TGTGCCATCAGTGAGCCCGACAGGGGAATGAACACTGAAGCTTTCTTT	CAISEPDRGMNTEAFF
TRBJ1-5	TRBD1	NA	TRBV15	TGTGCCACCAGTCCGACAGGGATATACCAGCCCCAGCATTTT	CATSPTGIYQPQHF
TRBJ1-5	NA	NA	TRBV5-1	TGCGCCAGCAGCTTGGGGGTGGGCATTCAGCCCCAGCATTTT	CASSLGVGIQPQHF
TRBJ2-3	NA	many	TRBV7-3	TGTGCCAGCAGCTCTACAGGGCCAGATACGCAGTATTTT	CASSSTGPDTQYF
TRBJ2-2	NA	NA	TRBV7-6	TGTGCCGGCGGGCGGGGCTCCTCCGGGGAGCTGTTTTTT	CAGGRGSSGELFF
TRBJ2-1	NA	NA	TRBV20-1	TGCAGTGCCAGACGGGAGAGCTCCTACAATGAGCAGTTCTTC	CSARRESSYNEQFF
TRBJ1-4	NA	NA	TRBV2	TGTGCCAGCAGTGTTTTGGACTATGAAAAACTGTTTTTT	CASSVLDYEKLFF
TRBJ1-6	NA	NA	TRBV19	TGTGCCAGTAGTATTTCTGGGAAGGGTTCACCCCTCCACTTT	CASSISGKGSPLHF
TRBJ2-3	TRBD2	NA	TRBV10-3	TGTGCCATCAGTCGGGGGGATGAGGCAGATACGCAGTATTTT	CAISRGDEADTQYF
TRBJ2-7	NA	many	TRBV12-3/TRBV12-4	TGTGCCGGGGGGGCGACCTCCCGGCGGTACTTC	CAGGATSRRYF
TRBJ2-3	TRBD2	few	TRBV6-2/TRBV6-3	TGTGCCAGCAGTCCTAACGCCCCTAGCGGGGGAAAAGATACGCAGTATTTT	CASSPNAPSGGKDTQYF
TRBJ1-1	NA	NA	TRBV19	TGTGCCAGTGCGGGACATTTTAACACTGAAGCTTTCTTT	CASAGHFNTEAFF
TRBJ1-2	TRBD1	many	TRBV19	TGTGCCAGTCTCCCTACACAGGGGGCTAACTATGGCTACACCTTC	CASLPTQGANYGYTF
TRBJ2-7	NA	NA	TRBV7-4	TGTGCCAGCAGCCCGGAAAGGGAGCAGTACTTC	CASSPEREQYF
TRBJ2-5	NA	NA	TRBV29-1	TGCAGCGTTGAAGGGGGGCTAGAGACCCAGTACTTC	CSVEGGLETQYF
TRBJ2-7	TRBD2	NA	TRBV5-6	TGTGCCAGCAGCTTAGCGGGAGTGTGGGAGCAGTACTTC	CASSLAGVWEQYF
TRBJ1-6	NA	NA	TRBV20-1	TGCAGTGCTAGACTCGCTAATTCACCCCTCCACTTT	CSARLANSPLHF